Listed below are T cell receptor beta chains from one sample, sequenced in a study of Graves' ophthalmopathy and Graves' hyperthyroidism. Via MiXCR, TCRdb re-called the multiplex PCR reads, giving one row per CDR3 protein. The profile shows over a million distinct CDR3 sequences, 35% to 45% of them singletons. Source material: peripheral blood or thyroid tissue (not recorded which). These receptors all come from an adult man with Graves' hyperthyroidism. Each CDR3 is given with its conserved first and last residue. Fields, in order: J gene, clone size, D gene, V gene, CDR3 length, CDR3 DNA, CDR3 protein. D genes are given only for firm matches. A row's size may be missing; if present it is once, few, many or a size class.

J gene: TRBJ2-7; clone size: few; D gene: NA; V gene: TRBV5-1; CDR3 length: 15; CDR3 DNA: TGTGCCAGCAGCCATCACCGGGACAACTCCTACGAGCAGTACTTC; CDR3 protein: CASSHHRDNSYEQYF
J gene: TRBJ1-2; clone size: many; D gene: NA; V gene: TRBV5-8; CDR3 length: 13; CDR3 DNA: TGTGCCAGCAGCCCGGTTCCCGGTTCTGGCTACACCTTC; CDR3 protein: CASSPVPGSGYTF
J gene: TRBJ2-7; clone size: few; D gene: NA; V gene: TRBV19; CDR3 length: 14; CDR3 DNA: TGTGCCAGTAAAGAGTCCGCGAGCTCCTACGAGCAGTACTTC; CDR3 protein: CASKESASSYEQYF
J gene: TRBJ2-7; clone size: NA; D gene: NA; V gene: TRBV5-6; CDR3 length: 14; CDR3 DNA: TGTGCCAGCAGCTTGGAGCGTACCACCTACGAGCAGTACTTC; CDR3 protein: CASSLERTTYEQYF
J gene: TRBJ1-4; clone size: NA; D gene: TRBD1; V gene: TRBV7-9; CDR3 length: 17; CDR3 DNA: TGTGCCAGCAGAGGACAGGGACTTATCCCAACTAATGAAAAACTGTTTTTT; CDR3 protein: CASRGQGLIPTNEKLFF
J gene: TRBJ1-1; clone size: many; D gene: NA; V gene: TRBV6-5; CDR3 length: 15; CDR3 DNA: TGTGCCAGCAGTTCGACAACTCATGGGAACACTGAAGCTTTCTTT; CDR3 protein: CASSSTTHGNTEAFF
J gene: TRBJ1-5; clone size: few; D gene: NA; V gene: TRBV20-1; CDR3 length: 15; CDR3 DNA: TGCAGTGCTAGCGAGGGGGGGTGGCCCAATCAGCCCCAGCATTTT; CDR3 protein: CSASEGGWPNQPQHF
J gene: TRBJ2-5; clone size: NA; D gene: TRBD2; V gene: TRBV20-1; CDR3 length: 17; CDR3 DNA: TGCAGTGCTAGAGGACTAGCGGGGGCGAGACACCAAGAGACCCAGTACTTC; CDR3 protein: CSARGLAGARHQETQYF
J gene: TRBJ1-5; clone size: NA; D gene: TRBD1; V gene: TRBV27; CDR3 length: 14; CDR3 DNA: TGTGCCAGCAGTTCACGACAGGGGCTTCAGCCCCAGCATTTT; CDR3 protein: CASSSRQGLQPQHF
J gene: TRBJ2-7; clone size: NA; D gene: NA; V gene: TRBV2; CDR3 length: 11; CDR3 DNA: TGTGCCACAGACAGTTCCTACGAGCAGTACTTC; CDR3 protein: CATDSSYEQYF
J gene: TRBJ2-5; clone size: NA; D gene: NA; V gene: TRBV19; CDR3 length: 13; CDR3 DNA: TGTGCCAGTAGTATAGCAGCCGAAGAGACCCAGTACTTC; CDR3 protein: CASSIAAEETQYF
J gene: TRBJ2-5; clone size: many; D gene: NA; V gene: TRBV9; CDR3 length: 12; CDR3 DNA: TGTGCCAGCAGCGTAGATAGTGAGACCCAGTACTTC; CDR3 protein: CASSVDSETQYF
J gene: TRBJ1-3; clone size: few; D gene: NA; V gene: TRBV29-1; CDR3 length: 16; CDR3 DNA: TGCAGCGTTGAAGATCGGGGCAGGGAGCCTGGAAACACCATATATTTT; CDR3 protein: CSVEDRGREPGNTIYF
J gene: TRBJ2-7; clone size: NA; D gene: TRBD1; V gene: TRBV20-1; CDR3 length: 12; CDR3 DNA: TGCAGTGCTAGACAGGGGGATGGCGAGCAGTACTTC; CDR3 protein: CSARQGDGEQYF
J gene: TRBJ1-6; clone size: NA; D gene: NA; V gene: TRBV7-3; CDR3 length: 14; CDR3 DNA: TGTGCCAGCAGCTTAGGGCCGGGCCCCAGGCTCCTCCACTTT; CDR3 protein: CASSLGPGPRLLHF
J gene: TRBJ1-2; clone size: many; D gene: NA; V gene: TRBV6-5; CDR3 length: 13; CDR3 DNA: TGTGCCAGCAGTTACTGGGACTCCTCCAGATACACCTTC; CDR3 protein: CASSYWDSSRYTF
J gene: TRBJ2-7; clone size: many; D gene: TRBD2; V gene: TRBV7-3; CDR3 length: 15; CDR3 DNA: TGTGCCAGCAGCATCTCGGGACTAGCGGCAGACGAGCAGTACTTC; CDR3 protein: CASSISGLAADEQYF
J gene: TRBJ2-7; clone size: many; D gene: NA; V gene: TRBV7-2; CDR3 length: 14; CDR3 DNA: TGTGCCAGCAGCTCGGCCAGGGATCTAAACGAGCAGTACTTC; CDR3 protein: CASSSARDLNEQYF
J gene: TRBJ1-6; clone size: NA; D gene: NA; V gene: TRBV20-1; CDR3 length: 14; CDR3 DNA: TGCAGTGCTGAGCTGGACATACTTAATTCACCCCTCCACTTT; CDR3 protein: CSAELDILNSPLHF
J gene: TRBJ2-2; clone size: few; D gene: NA; V gene: TRBV19; CDR3 length: 15; CDR3 DNA: TGTGCCAGTAGTATCGGAATCGCGAACACCGGGGAGCTGTTTTTT; CDR3 protein: CASSIGIANTGELFF
J gene: TRBJ2-5; clone size: few; D gene: TRBD2; V gene: TRBV6-6; CDR3 length: 13; CDR3 DNA: TGTGCCAGCAAATGGGGGGGTCAAGAGACCCAGTACTTC; CDR3 protein: CASKWGGQETQYF
J gene: TRBJ1-2; clone size: many; D gene: NA; V gene: TRBV7-6; CDR3 length: 15; CDR3 DNA: TGTGCCAGCAGCTTTGAGGGCCCCCCCCGAGGTGGCTACACCTTC; CDR3 protein: CASSFEGPPRGGYTF
J gene: TRBJ2-7; clone size: NA; D gene: TRBD2; V gene: TRBV5-1; CDR3 length: 14; CDR3 DNA: TGCGCCAGCAGCCCCCAGCGGGAGCACCACGAGCAGTACTTC; CDR3 protein: CASSPQREHHEQYF
J gene: TRBJ2-2; clone size: NA; D gene: NA; V gene: TRBV19; CDR3 length: 13; CDR3 DNA: TGTGCCAGTAGCCCCCCGCCCACCGGGGAGCTGTTTTTT; CDR3 protein: CASSPPPTGELFF
J gene: TRBJ2-7; clone size: few; D gene: NA; V gene: TRBV20-1; CDR3 length: 14; CDR3 DNA: TGCAGTGCTAGAGTATTAAACGGTTTGTACGAGCAGTACTTC; CDR3 protein: CSARVLNGLYEQYF
J gene: TRBJ2-7; clone size: NA; D gene: NA; V gene: TRBV7-8; CDR3 length: 14; CDR3 DNA: TGTGCCAGCAGTTCCGGGGTTGATGCCTACGAGCAGTACTTC; CDR3 protein: CASSSGVDAYEQYF
J gene: TRBJ2-5; clone size: many; D gene: TRBD1; V gene: TRBV25-1; CDR3 length: 15; CDR3 DNA: TGTGCCAGCAGCTCGGACAGGGTCTTGCGAGAGACCCAGTACTTC; CDR3 protein: CASSSDRVLRETQYF
J gene: TRBJ2-7; clone size: few; D gene: NA; V gene: TRBV5-1; CDR3 length: 14; CDR3 DNA: TGCGCCAGCAGCTTTGCTGGTAGGAGTTCCGAGCAGTACTTC; CDR3 protein: CASSFAGRSSEQYF
J gene: TRBJ2-6; clone size: many; D gene: NA; V gene: TRBV7-9; CDR3 length: 20; CDR3 DNA: TGTGCCAGCACCACACGGGACCGCCCCGACGGGCTCTCTGGGGCCAACGTCCTGACTTTC; CDR3 protein: CASTTRDRPDGLSGANVLTF
J gene: TRBJ2-7; clone size: many; D gene: NA; V gene: TRBV4-1; CDR3 length: 13; CDR3 DNA: TGCGCCAGCAGCCGAGAATACTACTACGAGCAGTACTTC; CDR3 protein: CASSREYYYEQYF
J gene: TRBJ1-5; clone size: NA; D gene: TRBD1; V gene: TRBV15; CDR3 length: 16; CDR3 DNA: TGTGCCACCAGCAGCTCCTTAGGGACAGAAGATCAGCCCCAGCATTTT; CDR3 protein: CATSSSLGTEDQPQHF
J gene: TRBJ1-3; clone size: many; D gene: NA; V gene: TRBV7-9; CDR3 length: 17; CDR3 DNA: TGTGCCAGCAGACTTACTGCCGGGGCCGAAGGGAGGAACACCATATATTTT; CDR3 protein: CASRLTAGAEGRNTIYF
J gene: TRBJ1-1; clone size: many; D gene: NA; V gene: TRBV7-9; CDR3 length: 14; CDR3 DNA: TGTGCCAGCAGGTACTACAGCCCGCAGGCTGAAGCTTTCTTT; CDR3 protein: CASRYYSPQAEAFF
J gene: TRBJ2-7; clone size: NA; D gene: TRBD2; V gene: TRBV14; CDR3 length: 16; CDR3 DNA: TGTGCCAGCAGCCATGCAGGACTAGCGGGAGCCTACGAGCAGTACTTC; CDR3 protein: CASSHAGLAGAYEQYF
J gene: TRBJ1-4; clone size: many; D gene: NA; V gene: TRBV15; CDR3 length: 17; CDR3 DNA: TGTGCCACCAGCAGAGTGGGGGACGGTGCAACTAATGAAAAACTGTTTTTT; CDR3 protein: CATSRVGDGATNEKLFF
J gene: TRBJ1-2; clone size: many; D gene: TRBD1; V gene: TRBV10-3; CDR3 length: 16; CDR3 DNA: TGTGCCATCAGAAAAGGGACAGGGTCTAATCTCTATGGCTACACCTTC; CDR3 protein: CAIRKGTGSNLYGYTF
J gene: TRBJ2-7; clone size: many; D gene: TRBD1; V gene: TRBV29-1; CDR3 length: 13; CDR3 DNA: TGCAGCGTTGACCAGGGGGATTCCTACGAGCAGTACTTC; CDR3 protein: CSVDQGDSYEQYF
J gene: TRBJ1-2; clone size: NA; D gene: NA; V gene: TRBV10-2; CDR3 length: 13; CDR3 DNA: TGTGCCAGCAGGAGGAGTAATAACTATGGCTACACCTTC; CDR3 protein: CASRRSNNYGYTF
J gene: TRBJ2-7; clone size: few; D gene: TRBD2; V gene: TRBV10-2; CDR3 length: 14; CDR3 DNA: TGCGCCAGCAGGTGGGGCGGGGGGGCCTACGAGCAGTACTTC; CDR3 protein: CASRWGGGAYEQYF
J gene: TRBJ2-5; clone size: NA; D gene: TRBD1; V gene: TRBV25-1; CDR3 length: 16; CDR3 DNA: TGTGCCAGCTCACTAAGGCCGACAGGGCTATCGGGGACCCAGTACTTC; CDR3 protein: CASSLRPTGLSGTQYF
J gene: TRBJ2-7; clone size: NA; D gene: NA; V gene: TRBV20-1; CDR3 length: 14; CDR3 DNA: TGCAGGGCGGGTAACACAAAATCCGCCTACGAGCAGTACTTC; CDR3 protein: CRAGNTKSAYEQYF
J gene: TRBJ1-2; clone size: NA; D gene: TRBD1; V gene: TRBV28; CDR3 length: 15; CDR3 DNA: TGTGCCAGCAGTTCCCCGGGACAGCCGGAACATGGCTACACCTTC; CDR3 protein: CASSSPGQPEHGYTF
J gene: TRBJ2-7; clone size: many; D gene: TRBD2; V gene: TRBV6-5; CDR3 length: 12; CDR3 DNA: TGTGCCAGCTATAGCGGGATATTCGAGCAGTACTTC; CDR3 protein: CASYSGIFEQYF
J gene: TRBJ1-5; clone size: NA; D gene: NA; V gene: TRBV2; CDR3 length: 17; CDR3 DNA: TGTGCCAGCAGCCCGGGACTGCTAAGATATAGCAATCAGCCCCAGCATTTT; CDR3 protein: CASSPGLLRYSNQPQHF
J gene: TRBJ1-6; clone size: NA; D gene: NA; V gene: TRBV12-3/TRBV12-4; CDR3 length: 14; CDR3 DNA: TGTGCCAGCAACCGCGTGGGGGAGAATTCACCCCTCCACTTT; CDR3 protein: CASNRVGENSPLHF
J gene: TRBJ1-1; clone size: NA; D gene: NA; V gene: TRBV27; CDR3 length: 13; CDR3 DNA: TGTGCCAGCAGTTTATTACGCGATTCTGAAGCTTTCTTT; CDR3 protein: CASSLLRDSEAFF
J gene: TRBJ2-5; clone size: NA; D gene: TRBD1; V gene: TRBV7-9; CDR3 length: 15; CDR3 DNA: TGTGCCAGCAGCTTGCGACAGGGAAGTATGGAGACCCAGTACTTC; CDR3 protein: CASSLRQGSMETQYF
J gene: TRBJ2-5; clone size: NA; D gene: NA; V gene: TRBV12-3/TRBV12-4; CDR3 length: 16; CDR3 DNA: TGTGCCAGCAGCCAAGTGTCAGGGGATCTTCAAGAGACCCAGTACTTC; CDR3 protein: CASSQVSGDLQETQYF